This TCR beta chain was found in a study of OX40 agonist ivuxolimab in advanced cancers. A note on the overall study: Ivuxolimab was a fully human IgG2 agonistic monoclonal antibody targeting the costimulatory receptor OX40 (CD134). Patients were allowed to have had prior anti-PD-1, anti-PD-L1 or anti-CTLA-4 therapy, and around 43% of the dose-escalation patients had been treated with checkpoint inhibitors. The monotherapy dose-escalation portion (N of about 57 patients) of the phase I ivuxolimab trial is reported in the paper. Partial responses were achieved by three dose-escalation patients, of whom one had hepatocellular carcinoma and two had cutaneous melanoma. The point of sequencing TCRbeta in the periphery was to test whether ivuxolimab changed TCR sequence diversity and drove clonal T-cell expansion. Among the roughly 52 dose-escalation patients, about 20 had hepatocellular carcinoma, approximately 15 melanoma, 9 renal cell carcinoma and 9 head and neck cancer. In the dose-escalation cohort, 82.7% of patients were male, and the mean age was about 55 years, with a range of roughly 20 to 80. Intravenous ivuxolimab was administered to patients every 2 weeks at six dose levels: 0.01, 0.1, 0.3, 1.5, 3 and 10 mg/kg. The paper's findings and limits, for the study overall: At doses of 0.1 to 3.0 mg/kg, clonal expansion of both CD4+ and CD8+ blood T cells was observed from baseline to week 6. The antigen specificity of the clonally expanded peripheral T cells was not determined. In partial responders in the 0.1-3.0 mg/kg groups, normalized peripheral clonal expansion was found to be among the lowest, especially among CD8+ T cells. After ivuxolimab, more expanded clones were found on average in CD8+ T cells than in CD4+ T cells. Low levels of normalized T-cell clonal expansion were also shown by some nonresponding patients.

The trial excluded patients who had a history of autoimmune disease or who were on systemic immunosuppression. Peripheral blood for TCR sequencing was drawn from every dose cohort at baseline, at cycle 4 day 1 and at cycle 7 day 1. Samples were obtained from an open-label, multicenter, first-in-human phase I dose-escalation trial of ivuxolimab. Adults with locally advanced or metastatic melanoma, renal cell carcinoma, hepatocellular carcinoma or head and neck squamous cell carcinoma were enrolled in the trial. Before TCR sequencing, CD4+ T cells and CD8+ T cells were sorted from peripheral blood as separate populations. Details on this clone: The clone's antigen remains unknown. There are no base qualities to consult, and no much larger clone falls within one base.

In the germline V gene, CDR1 corresponds to SGDLS and CDR2 to YYNGEE. The CDR3 has 14 amino acids, counting the end cysteine and phenylalanine. Of all the DNA, just the CDR3 is kept, 42 bases in frame from base 1. Trimming removed 4 bases from V and 7 bases from J; the gene matches leave 9 bases unexplained. To sequence the TCRbeta CDR3 region, genomic DNA was isolated from the sorted cells. The immunoSEQ Assay was used to sequence the TCRbeta CDR3 regions. TCRdb took this table from immuneACCESS and kept in-frame rearrangements with V and J called. Such tables lack part of the clones; where checked against another copy, unresolved V genes explain under half of the gap, and the rest is unexplained. The sample table holds some 66,000 clones, of which less than 90% were seen once. The ten biggest clones cover 2% to 2.5% of the sample.

The sequencing here drew on CD4+ or CD8+ T cells sorted from blood, taken in a trial of the OX40 agonist ivuxolimab. The rearrangement joined TRBV9 to TRBJ2-7; TRBD1 fits 9 bases in the junction. The source of this sequence is an adult with an advanced solid tumor such as melanoma, head and neck, liver or kidney cancer. CDR3 sequence: CASSFRQGGGEQYF. The nucleotides read TGTGCCAGCAGCTTCAGACAGGGGGGTGGTGAGCAGTACTTC.